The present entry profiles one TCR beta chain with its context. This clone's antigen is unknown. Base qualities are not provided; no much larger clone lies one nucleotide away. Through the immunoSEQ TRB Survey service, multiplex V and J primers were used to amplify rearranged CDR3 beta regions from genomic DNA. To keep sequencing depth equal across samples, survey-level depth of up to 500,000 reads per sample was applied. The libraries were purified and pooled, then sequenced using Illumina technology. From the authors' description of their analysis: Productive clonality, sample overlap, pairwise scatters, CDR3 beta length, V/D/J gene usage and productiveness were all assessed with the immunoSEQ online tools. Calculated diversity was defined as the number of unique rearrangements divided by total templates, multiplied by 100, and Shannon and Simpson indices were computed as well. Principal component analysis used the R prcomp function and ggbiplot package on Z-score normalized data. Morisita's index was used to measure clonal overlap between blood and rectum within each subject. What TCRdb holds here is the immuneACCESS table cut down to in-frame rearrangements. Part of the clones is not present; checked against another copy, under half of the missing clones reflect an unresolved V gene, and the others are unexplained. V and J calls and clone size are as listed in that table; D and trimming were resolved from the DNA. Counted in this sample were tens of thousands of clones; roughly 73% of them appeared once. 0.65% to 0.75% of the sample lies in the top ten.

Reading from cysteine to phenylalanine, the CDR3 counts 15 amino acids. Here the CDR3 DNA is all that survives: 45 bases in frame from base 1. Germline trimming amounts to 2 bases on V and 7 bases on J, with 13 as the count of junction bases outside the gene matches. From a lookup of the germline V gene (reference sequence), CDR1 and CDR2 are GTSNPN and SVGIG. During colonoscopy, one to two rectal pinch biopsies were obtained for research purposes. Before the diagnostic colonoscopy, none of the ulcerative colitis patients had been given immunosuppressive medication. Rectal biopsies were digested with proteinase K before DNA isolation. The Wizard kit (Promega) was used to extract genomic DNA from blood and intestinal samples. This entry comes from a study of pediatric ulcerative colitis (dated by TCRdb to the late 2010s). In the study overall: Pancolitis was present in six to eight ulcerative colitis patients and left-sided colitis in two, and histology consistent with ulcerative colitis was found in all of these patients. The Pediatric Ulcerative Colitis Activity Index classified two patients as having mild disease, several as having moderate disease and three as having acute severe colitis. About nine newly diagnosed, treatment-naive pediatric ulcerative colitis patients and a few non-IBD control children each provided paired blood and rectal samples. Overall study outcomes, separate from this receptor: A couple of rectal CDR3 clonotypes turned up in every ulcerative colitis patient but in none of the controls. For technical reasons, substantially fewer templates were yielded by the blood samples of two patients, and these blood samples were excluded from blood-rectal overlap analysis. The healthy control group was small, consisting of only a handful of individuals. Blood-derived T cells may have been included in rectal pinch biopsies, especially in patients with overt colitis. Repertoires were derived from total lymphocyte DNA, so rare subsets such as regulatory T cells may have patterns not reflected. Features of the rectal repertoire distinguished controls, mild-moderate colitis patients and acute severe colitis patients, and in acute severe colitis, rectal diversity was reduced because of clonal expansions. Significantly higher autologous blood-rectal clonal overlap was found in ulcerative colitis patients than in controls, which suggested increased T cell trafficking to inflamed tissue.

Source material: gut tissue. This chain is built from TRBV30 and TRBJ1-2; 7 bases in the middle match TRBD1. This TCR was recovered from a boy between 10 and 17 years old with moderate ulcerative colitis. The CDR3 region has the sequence CAWSFPTGPGGGYTF. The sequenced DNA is TGTGCCTGGAGTTTCCCGACAGGGCCCGGGGGTGGCTACACCTTC.